These T cell receptor beta chains were read from a single sample in a study of identical twins. One entry per CDR3 protein, called by TCRdb with MiXCR from the 5' RACE reads. The table lists 350,000 to 450,000 distinct CDR3 sequences, around a sixth of them singletons. Input material: naive T cells sorted from blood. The receptor set was obtained from a man in his fifties or sixties in good health. Each CDR3 is given with its conserved first and last residue. D genes are given only for firm matches. Expanded clones are given a class, and other clones once, few, many or no size at all.

j_call v_call d_call cdr3_length clone_size cdr3_aa
TRBJ1-3 TRBV7-2 NA 16 many CASSLVPASSGNTIYF
TRBJ2-2 TRBV6-4 NA 12 NA CASSDLTGELFF
TRBJ1-2 TRBV6-1 NA 13 NA CASRWTANYGYTF
TRBJ2-7 TRBV5-1 TRBD1 15 many CASSPHGQGTGEQYF
TRBJ1-5 TRBV6-1 NA 13 NA CASNERGPEPQHF
TRBJ2-2 TRBV4-2 TRBD1 13 NA CASSTQGAGELFF
TRBJ1-2 TRBV24-1 NA 13 NA CATSDPKGGYYTF
TRBJ2-4 TRBV20-1 TRBD2 17 few CSARGPGLAGYGDIQYF
TRBJ2-7 TRBV25-1 TRBD1 14 NA CASRGQGGSYEQYF
TRBJ1-2 TRBV6-5 TRBD1 12 many CASSSPRQGWTF
TRBJ2-1 TRBV12-3/TRBV12-4 TRBD2 15 NA CASSWLQRGGGEQFF
TRBJ2-2 TRBV25-1 NA 15 few CASSPVYLNTGELFF
TRBJ2-3 TRBV4-1 TRBD2 15 few CASSRLAGVLSTQYF
TRBJ2-3 TRBV5-1 NA 16 many CASSLSAGTSTDTQYF
TRBJ2-3 TRBV5-1 NA 13 many CASSVEFGDTQYF
TRBJ2-7 TRBV15 NA 14 few CATSRDLVAYEQYF
TRBJ2-4 TRBV6-2/TRBV6-3 NA 12 few CASSYVLDIQYF
TRBJ2-7 TRBV4-3 NA 14 few CASSQDPGYYEQYF
TRBJ2-1 TRBV7-9 NA 16 NA CASTPGSGARYNEQFF
TRBJ2-1 TRBV4-2 TRBD2 17 many CASSQDLAGGAYNEQFF
TRBJ1-1 TRBV29-1 TRBD1 14 NA CSVEDTGGLAEAFF
TRBJ2-7 TRBV29-1 NA 13 NA CSVRTGDAYEQYF
TRBJ2-2 TRBV14 TRBD2 17 many CASSPRLAGPNTGELFF
TRBJ2-1 TRBV4-2 TRBD2 16 NA CASSSPGGAGGLEQFF
TRBJ2-2 TRBV28 NA 16 NA CASTSPGGPNTGELFF
TRBJ2-7 TRBV6-2/TRBV6-3 TRBD1 13 once CASSETGIYEQYF
TRBJ2-1 TRBV27 NA 16 few CASTPTVGYLYNEQFF
TRBJ2-1 TRBV4-3 TRBD2 17 few CASSQDVPAGVGNEQFF
TRBJ2-3 TRBV12-3/TRBV12-4 TRBD2 16 many CASSSTLAGELDTGYF
TRBJ2-2 TRBV28 TRBD2 19 many CASSQNWGWTSENTGELFF
TRBJ2-3 TRBV6-2/TRBV6-3 NA 13 few CASSYPGPDTQYF